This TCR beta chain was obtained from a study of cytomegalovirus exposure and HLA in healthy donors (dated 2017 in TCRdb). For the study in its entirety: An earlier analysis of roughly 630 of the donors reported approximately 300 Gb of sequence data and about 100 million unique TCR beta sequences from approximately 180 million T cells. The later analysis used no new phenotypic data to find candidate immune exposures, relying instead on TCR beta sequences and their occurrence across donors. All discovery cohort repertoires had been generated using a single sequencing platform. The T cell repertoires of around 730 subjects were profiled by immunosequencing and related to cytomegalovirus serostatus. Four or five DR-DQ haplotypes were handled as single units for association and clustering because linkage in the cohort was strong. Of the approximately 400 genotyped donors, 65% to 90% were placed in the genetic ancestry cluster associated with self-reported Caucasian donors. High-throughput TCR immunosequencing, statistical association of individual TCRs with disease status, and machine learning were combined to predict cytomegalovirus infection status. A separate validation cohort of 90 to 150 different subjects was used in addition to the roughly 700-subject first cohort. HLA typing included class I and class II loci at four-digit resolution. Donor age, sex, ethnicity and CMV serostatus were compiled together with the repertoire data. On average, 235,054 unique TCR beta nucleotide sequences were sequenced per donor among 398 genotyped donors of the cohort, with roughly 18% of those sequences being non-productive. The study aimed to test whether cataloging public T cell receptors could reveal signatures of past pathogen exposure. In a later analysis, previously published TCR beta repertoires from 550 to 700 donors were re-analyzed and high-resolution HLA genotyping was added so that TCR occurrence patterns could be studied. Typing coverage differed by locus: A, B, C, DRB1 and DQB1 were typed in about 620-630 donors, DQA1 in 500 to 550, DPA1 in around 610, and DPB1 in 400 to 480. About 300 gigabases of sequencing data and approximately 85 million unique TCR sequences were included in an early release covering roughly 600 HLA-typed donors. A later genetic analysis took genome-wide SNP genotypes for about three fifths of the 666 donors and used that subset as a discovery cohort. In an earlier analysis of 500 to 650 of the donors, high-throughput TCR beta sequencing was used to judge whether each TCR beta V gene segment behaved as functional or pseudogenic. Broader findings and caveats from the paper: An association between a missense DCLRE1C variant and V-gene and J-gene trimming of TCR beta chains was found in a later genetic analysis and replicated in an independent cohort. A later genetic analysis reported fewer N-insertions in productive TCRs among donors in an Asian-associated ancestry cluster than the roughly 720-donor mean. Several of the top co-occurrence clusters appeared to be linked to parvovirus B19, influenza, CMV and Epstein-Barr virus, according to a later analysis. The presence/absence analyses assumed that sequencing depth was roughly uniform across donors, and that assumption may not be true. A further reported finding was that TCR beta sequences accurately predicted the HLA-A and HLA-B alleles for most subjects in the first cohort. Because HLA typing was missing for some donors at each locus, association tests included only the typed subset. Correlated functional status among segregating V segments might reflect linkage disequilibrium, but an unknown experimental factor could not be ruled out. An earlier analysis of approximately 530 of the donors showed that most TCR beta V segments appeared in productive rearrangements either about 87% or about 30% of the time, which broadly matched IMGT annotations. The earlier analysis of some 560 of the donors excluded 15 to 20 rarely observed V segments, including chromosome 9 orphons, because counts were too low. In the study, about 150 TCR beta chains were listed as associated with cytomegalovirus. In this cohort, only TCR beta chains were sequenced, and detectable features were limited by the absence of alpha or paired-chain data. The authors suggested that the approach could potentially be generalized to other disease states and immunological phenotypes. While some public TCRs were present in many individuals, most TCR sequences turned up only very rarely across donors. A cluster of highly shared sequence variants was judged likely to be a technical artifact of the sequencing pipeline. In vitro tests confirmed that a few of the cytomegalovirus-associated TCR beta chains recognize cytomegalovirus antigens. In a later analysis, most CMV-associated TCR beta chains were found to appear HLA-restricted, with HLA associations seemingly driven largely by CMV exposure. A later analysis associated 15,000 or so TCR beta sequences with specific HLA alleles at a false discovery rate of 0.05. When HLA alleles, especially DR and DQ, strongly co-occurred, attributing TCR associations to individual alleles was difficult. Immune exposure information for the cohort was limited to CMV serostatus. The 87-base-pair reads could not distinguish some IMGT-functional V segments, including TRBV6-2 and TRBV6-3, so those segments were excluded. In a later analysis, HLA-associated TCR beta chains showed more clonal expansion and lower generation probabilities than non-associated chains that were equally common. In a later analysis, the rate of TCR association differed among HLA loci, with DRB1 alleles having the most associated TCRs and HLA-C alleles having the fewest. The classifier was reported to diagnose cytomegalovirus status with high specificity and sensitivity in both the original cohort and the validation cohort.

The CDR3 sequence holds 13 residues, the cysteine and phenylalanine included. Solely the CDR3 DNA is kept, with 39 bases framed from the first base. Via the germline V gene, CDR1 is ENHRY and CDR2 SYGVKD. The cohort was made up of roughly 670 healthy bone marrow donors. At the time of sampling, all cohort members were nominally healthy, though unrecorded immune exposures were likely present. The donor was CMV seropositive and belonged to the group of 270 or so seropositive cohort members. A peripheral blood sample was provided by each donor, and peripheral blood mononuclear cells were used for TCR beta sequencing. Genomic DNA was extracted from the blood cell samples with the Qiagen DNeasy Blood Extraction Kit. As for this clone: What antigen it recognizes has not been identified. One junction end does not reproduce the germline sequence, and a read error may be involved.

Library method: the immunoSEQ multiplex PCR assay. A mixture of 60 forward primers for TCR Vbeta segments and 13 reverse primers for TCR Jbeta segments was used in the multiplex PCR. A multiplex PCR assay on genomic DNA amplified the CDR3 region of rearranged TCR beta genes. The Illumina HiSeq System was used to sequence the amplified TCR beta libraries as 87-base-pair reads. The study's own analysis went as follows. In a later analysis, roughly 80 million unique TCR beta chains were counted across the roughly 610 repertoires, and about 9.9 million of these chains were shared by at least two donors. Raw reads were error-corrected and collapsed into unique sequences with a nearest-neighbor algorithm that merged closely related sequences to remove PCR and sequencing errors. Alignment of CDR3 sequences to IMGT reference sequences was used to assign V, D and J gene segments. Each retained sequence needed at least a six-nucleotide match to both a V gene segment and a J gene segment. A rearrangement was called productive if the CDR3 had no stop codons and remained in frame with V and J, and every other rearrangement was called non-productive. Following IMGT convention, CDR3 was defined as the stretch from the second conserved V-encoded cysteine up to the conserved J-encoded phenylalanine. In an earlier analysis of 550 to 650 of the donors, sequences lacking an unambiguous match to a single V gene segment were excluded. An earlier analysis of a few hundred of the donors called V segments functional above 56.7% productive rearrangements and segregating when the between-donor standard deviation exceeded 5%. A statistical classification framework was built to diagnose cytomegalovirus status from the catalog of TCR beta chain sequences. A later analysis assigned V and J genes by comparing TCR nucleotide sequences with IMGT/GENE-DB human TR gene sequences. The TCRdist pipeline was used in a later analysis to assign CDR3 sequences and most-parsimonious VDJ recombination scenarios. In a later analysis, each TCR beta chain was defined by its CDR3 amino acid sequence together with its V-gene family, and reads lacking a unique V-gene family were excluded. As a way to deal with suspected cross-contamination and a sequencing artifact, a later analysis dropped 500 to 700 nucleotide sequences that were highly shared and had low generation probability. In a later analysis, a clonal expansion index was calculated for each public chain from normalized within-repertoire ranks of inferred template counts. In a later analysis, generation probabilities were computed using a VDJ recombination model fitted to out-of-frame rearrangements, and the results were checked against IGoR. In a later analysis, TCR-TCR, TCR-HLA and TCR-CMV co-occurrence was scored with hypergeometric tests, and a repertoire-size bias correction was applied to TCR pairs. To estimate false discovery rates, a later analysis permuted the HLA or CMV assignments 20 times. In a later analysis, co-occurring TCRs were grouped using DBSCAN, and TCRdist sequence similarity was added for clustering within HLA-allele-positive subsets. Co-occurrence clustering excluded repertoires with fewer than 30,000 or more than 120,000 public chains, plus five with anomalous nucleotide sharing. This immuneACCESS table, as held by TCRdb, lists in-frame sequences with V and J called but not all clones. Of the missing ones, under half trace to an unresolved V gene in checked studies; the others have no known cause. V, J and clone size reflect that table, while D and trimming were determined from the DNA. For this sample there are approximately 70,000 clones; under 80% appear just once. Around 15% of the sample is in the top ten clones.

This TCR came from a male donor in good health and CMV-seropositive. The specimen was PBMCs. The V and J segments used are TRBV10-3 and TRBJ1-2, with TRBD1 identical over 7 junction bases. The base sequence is TGTGCCAGCAGTGTACCCGGGACAGAAGGCTACACCTTC. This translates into CASSVPGTEGYTF.